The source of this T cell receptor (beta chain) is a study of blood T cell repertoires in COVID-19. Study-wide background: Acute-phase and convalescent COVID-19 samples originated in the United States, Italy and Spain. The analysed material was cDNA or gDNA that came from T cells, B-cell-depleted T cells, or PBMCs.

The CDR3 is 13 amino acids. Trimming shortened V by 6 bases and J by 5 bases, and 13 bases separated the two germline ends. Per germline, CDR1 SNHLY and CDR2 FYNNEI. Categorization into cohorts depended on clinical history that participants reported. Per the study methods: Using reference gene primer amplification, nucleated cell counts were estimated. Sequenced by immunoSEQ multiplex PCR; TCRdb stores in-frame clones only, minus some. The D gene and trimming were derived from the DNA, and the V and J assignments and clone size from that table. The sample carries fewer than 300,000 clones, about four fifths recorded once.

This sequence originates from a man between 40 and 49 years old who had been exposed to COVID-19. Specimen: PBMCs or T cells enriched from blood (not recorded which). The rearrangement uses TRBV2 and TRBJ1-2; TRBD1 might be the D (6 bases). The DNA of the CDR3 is TGTGCCAGCAGCAGACAGGACGGTTATGGCTACACCTTC. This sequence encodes CASSRQDGYGYTF.